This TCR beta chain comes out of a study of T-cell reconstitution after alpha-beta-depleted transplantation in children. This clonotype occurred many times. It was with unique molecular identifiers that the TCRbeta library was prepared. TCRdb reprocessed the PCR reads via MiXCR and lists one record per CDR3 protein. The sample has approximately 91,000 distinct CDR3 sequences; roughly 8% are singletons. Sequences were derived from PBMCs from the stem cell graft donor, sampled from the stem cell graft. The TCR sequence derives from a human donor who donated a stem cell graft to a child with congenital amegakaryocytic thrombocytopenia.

The CDR3 nucleotides read TGTGCCAGCTCACCACCGACAGCGCAAGAGACCCAGTACTTC. It encodes CASSPPTAQETQYF. The genes are TRBV18 and TRBJ2-5; a possible D gene is TRBD1 (5 bases). The germline gives CDR1 KGHSH, CDR2 LQKENI. The germline V and J ends were trimmed by 0 bases and 2 bases, with 7 bases remaining between them. The CDR3 length is 14 residues.